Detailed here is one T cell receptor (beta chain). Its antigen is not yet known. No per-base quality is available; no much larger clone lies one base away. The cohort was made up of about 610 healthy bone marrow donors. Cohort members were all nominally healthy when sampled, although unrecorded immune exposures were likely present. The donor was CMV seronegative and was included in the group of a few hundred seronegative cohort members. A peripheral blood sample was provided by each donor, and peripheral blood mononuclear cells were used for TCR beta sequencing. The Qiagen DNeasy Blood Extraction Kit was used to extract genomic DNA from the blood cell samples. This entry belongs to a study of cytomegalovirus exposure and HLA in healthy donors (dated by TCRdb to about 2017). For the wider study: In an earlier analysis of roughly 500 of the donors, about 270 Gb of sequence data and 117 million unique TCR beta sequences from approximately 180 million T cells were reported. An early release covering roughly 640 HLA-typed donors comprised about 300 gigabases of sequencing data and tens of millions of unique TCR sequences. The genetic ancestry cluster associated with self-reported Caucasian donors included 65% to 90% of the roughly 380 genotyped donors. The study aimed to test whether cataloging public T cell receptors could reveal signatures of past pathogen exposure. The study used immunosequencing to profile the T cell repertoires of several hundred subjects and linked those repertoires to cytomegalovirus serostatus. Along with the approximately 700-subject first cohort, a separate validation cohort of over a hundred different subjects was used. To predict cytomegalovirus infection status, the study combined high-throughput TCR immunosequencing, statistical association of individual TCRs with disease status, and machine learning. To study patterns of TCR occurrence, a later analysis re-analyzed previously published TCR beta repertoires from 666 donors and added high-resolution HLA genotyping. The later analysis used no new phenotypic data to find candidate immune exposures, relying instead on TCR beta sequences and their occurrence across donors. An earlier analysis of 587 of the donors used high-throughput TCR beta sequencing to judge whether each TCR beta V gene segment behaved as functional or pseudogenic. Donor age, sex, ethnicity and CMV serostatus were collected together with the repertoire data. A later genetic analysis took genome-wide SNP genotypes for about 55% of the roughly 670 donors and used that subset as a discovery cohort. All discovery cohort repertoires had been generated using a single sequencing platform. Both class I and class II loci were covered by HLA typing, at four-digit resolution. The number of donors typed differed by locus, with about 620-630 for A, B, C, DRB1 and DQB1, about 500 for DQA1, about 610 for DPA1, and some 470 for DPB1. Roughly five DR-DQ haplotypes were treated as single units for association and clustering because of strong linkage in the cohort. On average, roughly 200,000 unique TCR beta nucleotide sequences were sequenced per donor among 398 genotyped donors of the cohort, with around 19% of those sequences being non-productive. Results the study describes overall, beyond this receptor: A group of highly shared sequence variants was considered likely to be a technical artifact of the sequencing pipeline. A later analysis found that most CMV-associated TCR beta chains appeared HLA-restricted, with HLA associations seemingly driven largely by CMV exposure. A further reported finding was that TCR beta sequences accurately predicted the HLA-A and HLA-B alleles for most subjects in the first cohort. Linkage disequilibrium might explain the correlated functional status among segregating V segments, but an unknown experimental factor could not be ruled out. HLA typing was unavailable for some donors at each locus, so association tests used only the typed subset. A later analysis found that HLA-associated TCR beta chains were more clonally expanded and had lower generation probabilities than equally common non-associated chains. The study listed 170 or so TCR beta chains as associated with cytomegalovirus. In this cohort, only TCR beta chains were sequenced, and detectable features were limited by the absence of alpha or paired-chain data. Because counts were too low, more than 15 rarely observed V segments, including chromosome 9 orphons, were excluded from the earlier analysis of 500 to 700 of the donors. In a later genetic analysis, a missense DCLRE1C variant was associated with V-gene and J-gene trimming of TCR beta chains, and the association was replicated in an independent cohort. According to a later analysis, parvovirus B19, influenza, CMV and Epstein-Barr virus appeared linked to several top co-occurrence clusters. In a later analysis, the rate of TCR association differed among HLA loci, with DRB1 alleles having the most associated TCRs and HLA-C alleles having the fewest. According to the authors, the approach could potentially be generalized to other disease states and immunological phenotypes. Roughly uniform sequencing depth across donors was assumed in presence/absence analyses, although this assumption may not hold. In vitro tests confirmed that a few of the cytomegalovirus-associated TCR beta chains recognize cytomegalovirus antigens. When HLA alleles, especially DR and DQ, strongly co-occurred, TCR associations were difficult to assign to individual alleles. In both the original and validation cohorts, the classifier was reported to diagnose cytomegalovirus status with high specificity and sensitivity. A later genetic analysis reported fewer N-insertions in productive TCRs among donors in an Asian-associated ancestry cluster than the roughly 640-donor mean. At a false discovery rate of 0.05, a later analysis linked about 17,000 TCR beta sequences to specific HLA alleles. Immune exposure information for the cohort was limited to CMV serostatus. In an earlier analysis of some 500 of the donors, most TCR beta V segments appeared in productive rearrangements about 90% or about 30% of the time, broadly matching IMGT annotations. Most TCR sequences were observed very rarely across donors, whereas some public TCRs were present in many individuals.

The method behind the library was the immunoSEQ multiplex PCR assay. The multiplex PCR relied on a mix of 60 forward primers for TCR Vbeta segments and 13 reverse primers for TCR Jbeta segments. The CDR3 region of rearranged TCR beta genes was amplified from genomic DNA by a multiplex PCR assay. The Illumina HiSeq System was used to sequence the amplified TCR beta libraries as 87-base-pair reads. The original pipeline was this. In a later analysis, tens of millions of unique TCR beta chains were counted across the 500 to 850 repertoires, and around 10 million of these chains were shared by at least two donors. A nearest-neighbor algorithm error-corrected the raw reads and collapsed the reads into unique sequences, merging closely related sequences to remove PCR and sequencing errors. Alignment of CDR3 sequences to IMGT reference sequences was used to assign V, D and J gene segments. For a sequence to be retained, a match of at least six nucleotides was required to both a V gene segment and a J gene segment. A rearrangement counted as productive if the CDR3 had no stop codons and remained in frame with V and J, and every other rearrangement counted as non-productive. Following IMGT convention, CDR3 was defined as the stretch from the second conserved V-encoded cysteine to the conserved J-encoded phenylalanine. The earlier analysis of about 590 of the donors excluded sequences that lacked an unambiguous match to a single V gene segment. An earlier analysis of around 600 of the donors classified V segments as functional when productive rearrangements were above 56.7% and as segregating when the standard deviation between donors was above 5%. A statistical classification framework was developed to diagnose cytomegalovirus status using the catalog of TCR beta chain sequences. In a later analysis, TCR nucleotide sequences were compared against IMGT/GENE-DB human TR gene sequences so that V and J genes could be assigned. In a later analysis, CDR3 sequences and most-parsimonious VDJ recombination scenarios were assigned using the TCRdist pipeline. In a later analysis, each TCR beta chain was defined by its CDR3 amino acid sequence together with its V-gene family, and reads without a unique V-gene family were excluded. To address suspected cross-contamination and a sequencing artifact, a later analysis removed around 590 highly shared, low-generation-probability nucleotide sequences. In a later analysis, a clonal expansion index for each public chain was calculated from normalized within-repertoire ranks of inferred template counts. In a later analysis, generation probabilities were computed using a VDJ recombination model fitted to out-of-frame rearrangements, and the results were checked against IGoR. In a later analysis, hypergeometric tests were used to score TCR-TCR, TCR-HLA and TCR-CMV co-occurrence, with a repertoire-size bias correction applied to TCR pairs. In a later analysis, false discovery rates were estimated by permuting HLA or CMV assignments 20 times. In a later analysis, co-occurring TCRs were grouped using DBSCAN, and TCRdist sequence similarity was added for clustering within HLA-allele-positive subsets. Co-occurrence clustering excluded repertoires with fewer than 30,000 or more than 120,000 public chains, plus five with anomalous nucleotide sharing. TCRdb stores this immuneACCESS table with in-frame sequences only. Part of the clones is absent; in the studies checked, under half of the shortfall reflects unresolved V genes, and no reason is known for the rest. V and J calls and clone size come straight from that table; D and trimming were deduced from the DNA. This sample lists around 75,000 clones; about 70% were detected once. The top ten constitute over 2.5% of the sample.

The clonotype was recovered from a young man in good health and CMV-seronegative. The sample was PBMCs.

The DNA reads as follows: TGTGCCAGCAGTCTGGGCCCGAACACTGAAGCTTTCTTT. The translation is CASSLGPNTEAFF. This chain is built from TRBV6-4 and TRBJ1-1; no D gene can be assigned with confidence. V is pared back by 5 bases and J by 1 base, with 8 bases lying between the germline termini. Counted from cysteine to phenylalanine, this CDR3 has 13 amino acids. Only the CDR3 DNA stays, 39 bases, in frame from base 1. CDR1 MRHNA and CDR2 SNTAGT were looked up in the germline V gene.